This T cell receptor beta chain was identified in a study of graft-versus-host responses after intestinal transplantation. Turning to the study itself: Each transplant was multivisceral, liver-intestinal, or isolated intestinal. Induction with anti-thymocyte globulin, then tacrolimus and steroids for three to four years, was given to all recipients. Findings of the study overall: Allograft graft-versus-host to host-versus-graft clonal ratios ran high in patients with graft-donor T cell macrochimerism.

Sequenced by immunoSEQ multiplex PCR; TCRdb stores in-frame clones only, minus some. The repertoire holds approximately 90,000 clones, with around nine tenths as singletons. Turning to this clone: Its antigen is currently unknown.

Germline loops: CDR1 SGDLS, CDR2 YYNGEE. The CDR3 runs to 17 residues. After removal of 1 base from V and 5 bases from J, the junction contained 12 bases not matched to a gene. This chain uses TRBV9 with TRBJ1-2; 9 bases line up with TRBD1. This TCR was recovered from a human donor who received an intestinal transplant. The sequencing used unstimulated CD8+ T cells sorted from spleen or lymph node cells, collected before intestinal transplant. The chain's CDR3 is CASSVYGTGIWPYGYTF. As DNA, the CDR3 is TGTGCCAGCAGCGTATACGGGACAGGGATATGGCCTTATGGCTACACCTTC.